These T cell receptor beta chains were read from a single sample in a study of T-cell reconstitution after alpha-beta-depleted transplantation in children. A single record per CDR3 protein comes from TCRdb applying MiXCR to the PCR reads. The sample has roughly 670,000 distinct CDR3 sequences, around 14% seen once. The starting material was PBMCs, obtained before TCRalphabeta/CD19-depleted stem cell transplant. These receptors came from a girl between 2 and 10 years old with congenital amegakaryocytic thrombocytopenia, due to receive a stem cell transplant. Each CDR3 is given with its conserved first and last residue. A D gene is named only where the DNA matches it firmly. Size is stated for part of the rows, as once, few or many counts, or as a class when the clone is expanded.

size: many
D: -
V: TRBV12-3/TRBV12-4
J: TRBJ2-2
DNA: TGTGCCAGCAGGAACCGAGACTTGCCCGGGGAGCTGTTTTTT
CDR3: CASRNRDLPGELFF

size: many
D: TRBD1
V: TRBV3-1
J: TRBJ1-1
DNA: TGTGCCAGCAGCCAAGGACAGGGGAGGATGGGGACTGAAGCTTTCTTT
CDR3: CASSQGQGRMGTEAFF

size: few
D: TRBD2
V: TRBV4-1
J: TRBJ2-1
DNA: TGCGCCAGCAGCCAAGGGCGACTAGCGGGATTGCCAATTCCGGGTGAGCAGTTCTTC
CDR3: CASSQGRLAGLPIPGEQFF

size: many
D: -
V: TRBV5-1
J: TRBJ2-1
DNA: TGCGCCAGCAGCTCCCATGGGATATCCGATGAGCAGTTCTTC
CDR3: CASSSHGISDEQFF

size: -
D: TRBD2
V: TRBV5-1
J: TRBJ2-2
DNA: TGCGCCAAGGGGAGGGAGAACACCGGGGAGCTGTTTTTT
CDR3: CAKGRENTGELFF

size: many
D: -
V: TRBV5-1
J: TRBJ2-5
DNA: TGCGCCAGCAGCAAAGATCAAGAGACCCAGTACTTC
CDR3: CASSKDQETQYF

size: few
D: -
V: TRBV4-3
J: TRBJ2-1
DNA: TGCGCCAGCAGCCAAGCTGGCCTAGATTATGAGCAGTTCTTC
CDR3: CASSQAGLDYEQFF

size: few
D: TRBD2
V: TRBV20-1
J: TRBJ2-3
DNA: TGCAGTGCCGCGGACAGACTAGCGGGATTGGGAGATACGCAGTATTTT
CDR3: CSAADRLAGLGDTQYF

size: -
D: -
V: TRBV5-1
J: TRBJ2-1
DNA: TGCGCCAGCAGCTACGGCGGGCTTAAGGCCGTTAGCTCCTACAATGAGCAGTTCTTC
CDR3: CASSYGGLKAVSSYNEQFF

size: many
D: -
V: TRBV12-3/TRBV12-4
J: TRBJ2-5
DNA: TGTGCCAGCAGTTTTGGAGGGGACAAGACCCAGTACTTC
CDR3: CASSFGGDKTQYF

size: few
D: -
V: TRBV4-1
J: TRBJ2-6
DNA: TGCGCCAGCAGCCAAGACCCAACTGCGAACGTCCTGACTTTC
CDR3: CASSQDPTANVLTF

size: -
D: -
V: TRBV18
J: TRBJ1-5
DNA: TGTGCCAGCTCACAGGAGCATAGCAATCAGCCCCAGCATTTT
CDR3: CASSQEHSNQPQHF

size: few
D: TRBD1
V: TRBV3-1
J: TRBJ2-7
DNA: TGTGCCAGCAGCCAACTACAGGGGGTGGGGACCGAGCAGTACTTC
CDR3: CASSQLQGVGTEQYF

size: -
D: -
V: TRBV11-2
J: TRBJ2-1
DNA: TGTGCCAGCAGCTCTTCCAGACAGGACTACTACAATGAGCAGTTCTTC
CDR3: CASSSSRQDYYNEQFF

size: few
D: TRBD1
V: TRBV28
J: TRBJ2-7
DNA: TGTGCCAGCGCCCCCGGGACAGCAATCTACGAGCAGTACTTC
CDR3: CASAPGTAIYEQYF

size: many
D: -
V: TRBV29-1
J: TRBJ2-7
DNA: TGCAGCGTTCAGGGATCTCCCTACGAGCAGTACTTC
CDR3: CSVQGSPYEQYF

size: few
D: -
V: TRBV5-1
J: TRBJ2-5
DNA: TGCGCCAGCAGCTTGGAACAGGGCACTCAAGAGACCCAGTACTTC
CDR3: CASSLEQGTQETQYF